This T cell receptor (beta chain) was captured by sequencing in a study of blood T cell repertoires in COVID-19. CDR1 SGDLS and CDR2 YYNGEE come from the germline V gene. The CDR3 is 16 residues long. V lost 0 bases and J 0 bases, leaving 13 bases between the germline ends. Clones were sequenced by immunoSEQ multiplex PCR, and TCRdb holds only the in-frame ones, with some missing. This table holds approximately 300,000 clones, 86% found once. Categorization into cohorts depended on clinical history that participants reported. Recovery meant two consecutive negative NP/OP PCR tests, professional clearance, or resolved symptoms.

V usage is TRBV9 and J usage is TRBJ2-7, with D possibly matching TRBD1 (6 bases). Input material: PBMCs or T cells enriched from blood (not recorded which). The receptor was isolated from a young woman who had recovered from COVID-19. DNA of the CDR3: TGTGCCAGCAGCGTAGGCCCGACAGGAGTCTCCTACGAGCAGTACTTC. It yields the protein CASSVGPTGVSYEQYF.